These 32 T cell receptor beta chains originate from one sample sequenced in a study of T cell changes during pregnancy in multiple sclerosis. Method: immunoSEQ multiplex PCR; TCRdb's copy keeps in-frame clones and lacks some. This table holds 65,000 to 90,000 clones, 92% found once. This sample comprised peripheral blood, obtained in the second trimester of pregnancy. The receptors derive from a female donor with multiple sclerosis, enrolled in a pregnancy study.

In this sample, this clone turned up once. V gene TRBV11-3 combines with J gene TRBJ2-5, with TRBD2 matching 10 bases. CDR1 is SGHNT and CDR2 is YENEEA in the germline V gene. Trimming removed 4 bases from V and 1 base from J; junction bases left unmatched: 18. This CDR3 has 20 amino acids. The CDR3 here is CASSSPWDVTGTSVQETQYF. The CDR3 DNA reads TGTGCCAGCAGCTCGCCTTGGGACGTAACCGGGACTAGCGTCCAAGAGACCCAGTACTTC.

This clone has only one observation. This sequence joins TRBV15 and TRBJ1-3; D is ambiguous. Trimming stripped 5 bases from V and 0 bases from J, with 11 bases between. The CDR3 contains 15 residues. Germline assignment: CDR1 LNHNV and CDR2 YYDKDF (reference sequence). CDR3: CATSDARVSGNTIYF. CDR3 DNA: TGTGCCACCAGCGACGCGCGGGTCTCTGGAAACACCATATATTTT.

V is TRBV18 and J is TRBJ2-5; D gene uncertain. The ends were cut back, 6 bases at V and 4 bases at J, with 12 bases in the middle. Germline CDR1 and CDR2: KGHSH and LQKENI. There are 13 residues in the CDR3. The CDR3 DNA follows: TGTGCCAGCTCCTCCTCCCCGGTAGAGACCCAGTACTTC. This sequence encodes CASSSSPVETQYF.

The chain is built from TRBV4-1 and TRBJ2-7; 7 positions match TRBD1. CDR1 is MGHRA, CDR2 YSYEKL, per germline. Trimming removed 0 bases from V and 4 bases from J; junction bases left unmatched: 24. The CDR3 runs 21 residues. Here the CDR3 reads CASSQETGQDRTIGIDYEQYF. The DNA for the CDR3 is TGCGCCAGCAGCCAAGAAACCGGTCAGGACAGGACCATAGGTATAGATTACGAGCAGTACTTC.

This rearrangement joins TRBV28 to TRBJ2-7; 7 nucleotides align to TRBD2. Germline trimming cut 7 bases from V and 2 bases from J; bases unmatched to any gene: 14. CDR1 MDHEN and CDR2 SYDVKM come from the germline V gene. There are 16 residues in the CDR3. CDR3 in amino acids: CASNVLGGTNAYEQYF. CDR3 sequence (DNA): TGTGCCAGCAACGTTCTCGGCGGGACTAACGCCTACGAGCAGTACTTC.

This rearrangement joins TRBV11-3 to TRBJ1-1, with D maybe TRBD1 (5 bases). CDR1 is SGHNT and CDR2 is YENEEA in the germline V gene. V gave up 1 base and J gave up 6 bases, with 12 bases separating them. This CDR3 contains 14 residues. The CDR3 nucleotides read TGTGCCAGCAGCTTAGGCAGGGTACACGCTGAAGCTTTCTTT. The encoded protein is CASSLGRVHAEAFF.

This chain uses TRBV28 with TRBJ1-2; perhaps TRBD1 as D (6 bases). The CDR3 is 13 amino acids. V was shortened by 7 bases and J by 8 bases, with 17 bases between the two germline ends. Germline V gives CDR1 MDHEN, CDR2 SYDVKM. CDR3 DNA: TGTGCCAGCATCAAGACAGGCCTCGGGGGCTACACCTTC. It translates to CASIKTGLGGYTF.

The V call is TRBV7-8, the J call TRBJ1-5; 10 positions agree with TRBD1. This CDR3 region has 15 residues. Germline V lookup: CDR1 SGHVS, CDR2 FQNEAQ. V lost 6 bases and J lost 5; bases outside the gene matches: 7. CDR3 DNA sequence: TGTGCCAGCAGGTGGGACAGGGGACGCGATCAGCCCCAGCATTTT. It yields the protein CASRWDRGRDQPQHF. Variable domain in full (rest from reference TRBV7-8 and TRBJ1-5): GAGVSQSPRYKVAKRGQDVALRCDPISGHVSLFWYQQALGQGPEFLTYFQNEAQLDKSGLPSDRFFAERPEGSVSTLKIQRTQQEDSAVYLCASRWDRGRDQPQHFGDGTRLSIL.

This chain uses TRBV19 with TRBJ2-7; 9 bases agree with TRBD2. The junction had 6 bases not matched to a gene; V was cut back by 3 bases and J by 6 bases. From germline, CDR1 is LNHDA and CDR2 SQIVND (reference sequence). CDR3 length equals 14 residues. The CDR3 reads CASSITGTSSEQYF. CDR3 nucleotides: TGTGCCAGTAGTATTACCGGGACTAGCAGCGAGCAGTACTTC. The whole variable domain, remainder taken from reference TRBV19 and TRBJ2-7, is DGGITQSPKYLFRKEGQNVTLSCEQNLNHDAMYWYRQDPGQGLRLIYYSQIVNDFQKGDIAEGYSVSREKKESFPLTVTSAQKNPTAFYLCASSITGTSSEQYFGPGTRLTVT.

The V and J genes are TRBV7-3 and TRBJ2-1; 10 bases are a match to TRBD2. The trim removed 1 base at V and 8 bases at J, leaving 14 bases unmatched. The CDR3 contains 18 residues. The germline V gene encodes CDR1 SGHTA and CDR2 FQGTGA. The CDR3 spells CASSLNPQRGGLGDEQFF. Written as DNA, the CDR3 is TGTGCCAGCAGCTTAAACCCTCAGCGGGGGGGCCTCGGGGATGAGCAGTTCTTC.

V is TRBV6-5 and J is TRBJ2-5; the D is unclear. V dropped 2 bases and J dropped 2 bases, with 12 bases sitting between them. Germline-derived CDR1 and CDR2 are MNHEY and SVGAGI. The CDR3 totals 15 residues. The DNA of the CDR3 is TGTGCCAGCAGTTACGATCCGAACAGACAAGAGACCCAGTACTTC. Amino acids: CASSYDPNRQETQYF.

This chain joins TRBV11-3 and TRBJ2-7, with D perhaps TRBD1 (6 bases). Germline values: CDR1 SGHNT, CDR2 YENEEA. V lost 2 bases, J lost 9 bases, and 23 bases lay in between. CDR3 length equals 16 residues. Written as DNA, the CDR3 is TGTGCCAGCAGCTTATCCCTAGACCCGTCAGGGGATCGGCAGTACTTC. It is translated as CASSLSLDPSGDRQYF.

The chain has TRBV5-1 and TRBJ2-5; TRBD2 aligns across 7 bases. V trimming: 0 bases; J trimming: 4 bases; junction bases outside the gene matches: 3. This CDR3 is built from 14 residues. Germline values: CDR1 SGHRS, CDR2 YFSETQ. CDR3 sequence reads: CASSLDPGGETQYF. The CDR3 bases are TGCGCCAGCAGCTTGGACCCGGGGGGAGAGACCCAGTACTTC.

The count of this clone is one. The rearrangement links TRBV11-3 to TRBJ1-1, with 7 bases aligning to TRBD1. Germline lookup yields CDR1 SGHNT and CDR2 YENEEA. With V trimmed by 3 bases and J by 3 bases, 4 bases remained unmatched. The CDR3 has 14 residues. This chain's CDR3 is CASSFRGWYTEAFF. CDR3 nucleotides: TGTGCCAGCAGCTTCAGGGGGTGGTACACTGAAGCTTTCTTT.

This chain links TRBV15 with TRBJ2-5; 13 bases fit TRBD2. This CDR3 has 16 residues. The germline V gene encodes CDR1 LNHNV and CDR2 YYDKDF (reference sequence). V trimming: 8 bases; J trimming: 5 bases; junction bases outside the gene matches: 11. The CDR3 DNA reads TGTGCCACCGGGGCAGGGGGACTAGCGGGACTGGAGACCCAGTACTTC. It encodes CATGAGGLAGLETQYF.

The chain couples TRBV28 to TRBJ2-3; D is possibly TRBD2 (6 bases). V lost 7 bases and J lost 1, with 24 bases in between. CDR1 is MDHEN, CDR2 SYDVKM, per germline. This CDR3 has 18 amino acids. CDR3 DNA: TGTGCCAGCAAACTGTACAAGATCTGGGAGCGGGGCACAGATACGCAGTATTTT. Translated: CASKLYKIWERGTDTQYF.

The chain carries TRBV19 and TRBJ1-5, with a weak D call TRBD1 (5 bases). The CDR3 contains 16 residues. V was clipped by 6 bases and J by 4 bases, with 19 bases between them. Germline V gene sequence: CDR1 LNHDA, CDR2 SQIVND (reference sequence). The CDR3 region has the DNA TGTGCCAGTAGGCGATATCCGGAGACAGTGAATCAGCCCCAGCATTTT. The encoded protein is CASRRYPETVNQPQHF.

This chain joins TRBV7-9 and TRBJ1-5; tentative D call: TRBD1 (5 bases). Trimming shortened V by 3 bases and J by 7 bases, and 16 bases separated the two germline ends. The CDR3 loop spans 15 amino acids. Germline values: CDR1 SEHNR, CDR2 FQNEAQ (reference sequence). CDR3: CASSFVGGGEQPQHF. The CDR3 bases are TGTGCCAGCAGCTTTGTCGGGGGAGGCGAACAGCCCCAGCATTTT.

This clone was counted once. The rearrangement uses TRBV27 and TRBJ2-7, with D possibly matching TRBD1 (7 bases). This CDR3 comprises 12 residues. CDR1 and CDR2 from the germline V gene are MNHEY and SMNVEV (reference sequence). Trimming stripped 6 bases from V and 4 bases from J, with 10 bases between. CDR3 region: CASSSGGYEQYF. CDR3 nucleotide sequence: TGTGCCAGCAGCTCAGGGGGGTACGAGCAGTACTTC.

The chain carries TRBV30 and TRBJ1-1, with D unclear. From germline, CDR1 is GTSNPN and CDR2 SVGIG (reference sequence). The V end was cut by 1 base, the J end by 4 bases, with 7 bases between. This CDR3 has 12 amino acids. CDR3 amino acids: CAWSAGGTEAFF. The DNA for the CDR3 is TGTGCCTGGAGTGCGGGAGGCACTGAAGCTTTCTTT.

This chain joins TRBV19 and TRBJ1-2; D unclear. Germline assignment: CDR1 LNHDA and CDR2 SQIVND (reference sequence). The V end lost 3 bases, the J end lost 2 bases, and 7 bases lay between the germline ends. This CDR3 is built from 13 residues. The CDR3 DNA follows: TGTGCCAGTAGTATGAGGGAGAACTATGGCTACACCTTC. This gives the protein CASSMRENYGYTF.

The chain recombines TRBV19 with TRBJ2-3, with 8 bases aligning to TRBD1. The CDR3 has 15 residues. CDR1 is LNHDA and CDR2 is SQIVND in the germline V gene (reference sequence). Unmatched junction bases numbered 9, after V lost 7 bases and J lost 3 bases. The CDR3 sequence: CASKTRGRGTDTQYF. In DNA, the CDR3 is TGTGCCAGTAAAACCAGGGGGCGCGGGACAGATACGCAGTATTTT. Filled out from reference TRBV19 and TRBJ2-3, the complete variable domain reads DGGITQSPKYLFRKEGQNVTLSCEQNLNHDAMYWYRQDPGQGLRLIYYSQIVNDFQKGDIAEGYSVSREKKESFPLTVTSAQKNPTAFYLCASKTRGRGTDTQYFGPGTRLTVL.

The chain uses TRBV5-5 and TRBJ1-1, with D perhaps TRBD1 (5 bases). The CDR3 loop spans 15 amino acids. Deletions cut 1 base from V and 5 bases from J, with 15 bases between. CDR1 and CDR2 from the germline V gene are SGHKS and YYEKEE (reference sequence). The CDR3 protein is CASSLRAGGETEAFF. CDR3 nucleotide sequence: TGTGCCAGCAGCTTGCGTGCGGGAGGGGAAACTGAAGCTTTCTTT. Supplemented by reference TRBV5-5 and TRBJ1-1, the full variable domain reads DAGVTQSPTHLIKTRGQQVTLRCSPISGHKSVSWYQQVLGQGPQFIFQYYEKEERGRGNFPDRFSARQFPNYSSELNVNALLLGDSALYLCASSLRAGGETEAFFGQGTRLTVV.

J is TRBJ1-2 and V is TRBV5-1, with D unclear. In germline, CDR1 is SGHRS, CDR2 YFSETQ. Trimming took off 0 bases at V and 1 base at J, with 10 bases between the two ends. CDR3 length equals 15 residues. In DNA, the CDR3 is TGCGCCAGCAGCTTGGTGGGCCCGCTTAACTATGGCTACACCTTC. Translated: CASSLVGPLNYGYTF.

This chain links TRBV19 with TRBJ1-1; 7 nucleotides align to TRBD1. The J segment lost 4 bases and the V segment lost 10 bases, leaving 9 bases of the junction unmatched. The CDR3 covers 13 residues. In germline, CDR1 is LNHDA, CDR2 SQIVND (reference sequence). CDR3 sequence (DNA): TGTGCCACAAGGGGACAGTCAACCACTGAAGCTTTCTTT. Residues: CATRGQSTTEAFF. Variable domain in full (rest from reference TRBV19 and TRBJ1-1): DGGITQSPKYLFRKEGQNVTLSCEQNLNHDAMYWYRQDPGQGLRLIYYSQIVNDFQKGDIAEGYSVSREKKESFPLTVTSAQKNPTAFYLCATRGQSTTEAFFGQGTRLTVV.

The J gene is TRBJ2-7, the V gene TRBV5-5, with D perhaps TRBD1 (5 bases). Per the germline V gene, CDR1 is SGHKS and CDR2 is YYEKEE (reference sequence). The length of the CDR3 is 13 residues. Trimming left V 4 bases short and J 1 base short, with 9 bases between. Here the CDR3 DNA reads TGTGCCAGCAGCAATACAGGATCCTACGAGCAGTACTTC. Translation: CASSNTGSYEQYF.

The J gene is TRBJ2-7, the V gene TRBV29-1, with 15 positions matching TRBD2. The CDR3 extends over 14 amino acids. V was clipped by 5 bases and J by 6 bases; unmatched bases: 5. Germline CDR1 is SQVTM and CDR2 is ANQGSEA. The CDR3 DNA reads as TGCAGCGTTAAAGGACTAGCGGGAGGGTCCGAGCAGTACTTC. Protein product: CSVKGLAGGSEQYF.

The chain recombines TRBV18 with TRBJ1-2; 7 bases align to TRBD1. V shed 2 bases and J 7 bases; nucleotides not matched to a gene: 7. The CDR3 has 14 amino acids. Per germline, CDR1 KGHSH and CDR2 LQKENI. CDR3 amino acids: CASSPDREMGGYTF. The CDR3 DNA reads as TGTGCCAGCTCACCAGACAGGGAGATGGGTGGCTACACCTTC.

The chain couples TRBV6-5 to TRBJ2-3, with a weak D call TRBD1 (6 bases). Germline assignment: CDR1 MNHEY and CDR2 SVGAGI. This CDR3 is 13 amino acids long. Trimming removed 6 bases from V and 4 bases from J, with 11 bases in between. The CDR3 reads CASSPRGPDTQYF. In DNA, the CDR3 is TGTGCCAGCAGCCCCAGGGGTCCAGATACGCAGTATTTT.

V is TRBV19 and J is TRBJ1-5; 10 bases are a match to TRBD1. J lost 7 bases, V lost 9 bases, and 3 bases had no gene match. The germline CDR1 and CDR2 sequences are LNHDA and SQIVND (reference sequence). The length of the CDR3 is 12 residues. CDR3 nucleotide sequence: TGTGCCAGCCGGGACAGGGGACAGCCCCAGCATTTT. It codes for CASRDRGQPQHF.

The chain combines TRBV29-1 with TRBJ1-4, with D hard to call. V was shortened by 7 bases and J by 0 bases, with 6 bases between the two germline ends. Germline CDR1 reads SQVTM; CDR2 reads ANQGSEA. The CDR3 is 12 amino acids. In DNA form, the CDR3 reads TGCAGCGCCGTAGCAACTAATGAAAAACTGTTTTTT. Its protein product is CSAVATNEKLFF.

This chain connects TRBV6-5 to TRBJ1-2; weak D call: TRBD1 (5 bases). V lost 2 bases to trimming and J lost 5 bases, with 18 bases between them. Germline CDR1 reads MNHEY; CDR2 reads SVGAGI. CDR3 length: 16 residues. Here the CDR3 DNA reads TGTGCCAGCAGTTACCAGGGAGCTGGGGCGGGGTATGGCTACACCTTC. Translating it yields CASSYQGAGAGYGYTF.